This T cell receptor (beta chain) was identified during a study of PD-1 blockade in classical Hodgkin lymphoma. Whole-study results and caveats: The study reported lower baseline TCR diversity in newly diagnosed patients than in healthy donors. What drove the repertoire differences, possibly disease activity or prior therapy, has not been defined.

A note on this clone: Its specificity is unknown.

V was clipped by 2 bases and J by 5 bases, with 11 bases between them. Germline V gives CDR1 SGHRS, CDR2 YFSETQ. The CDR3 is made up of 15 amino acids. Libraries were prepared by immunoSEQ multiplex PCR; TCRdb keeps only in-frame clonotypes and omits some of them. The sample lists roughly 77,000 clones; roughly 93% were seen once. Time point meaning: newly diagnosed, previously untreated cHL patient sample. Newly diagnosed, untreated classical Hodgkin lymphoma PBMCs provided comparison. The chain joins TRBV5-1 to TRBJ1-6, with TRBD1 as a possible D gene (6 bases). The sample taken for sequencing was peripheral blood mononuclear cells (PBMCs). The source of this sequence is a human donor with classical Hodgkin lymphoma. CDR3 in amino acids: CASSFLGANNSPLHF. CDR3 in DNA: TGCGCCAGCAGCTTCCTGGGGGCGAATAATTCACCCCTCCACTTT.